This T cell receptor (beta chain) was identified in a study of CD8+ T cells in alopecia areata. Study-wide points: The study found higher clonality in lesional than normal scalp, especially in alopecia totalis/universalis. TCR sharing was clearer in mice than between patients, perhaps partly owing to patient HLA diversity. Sequenced scalp T cells also include alphabeta T cells resident in normal skin.

This clone was observed a handful of times. What it binds is unknown. Trimming pared 8 bases from V and 5 bases from J, leaving 14 bases between. The CDR3 runs 12 residues. Germline values: CDR1 SQVTM, CDR2 ANQGSEA. cDNA serving as the sequencing template came from extracted, reverse transcribed RNA. Produced via immunoSEQ multiplex PCR; TCRdb's table is partial and in-frame only. The sample records 140,000 to 150,000 clones, 62% being singletons. The clonotype comes from a human donor in good health. The sample taken for sequencing was CD8+ T cells sorted from blood. The V and J genes are TRBV29-1 and TRBJ2-3, with D possibly matching TRBD1 (5 bases). The CDR3 is CSIRQGEDTQYF. The DNA for the CDR3 is TGCAGCATTCGTCAGGGCGAAGATACGCAGTATTTT.